A selection of T cell receptor beta chains follows, all from one sample in a study of OX40 agonist ivuxolimab in advanced cancers. Produced via immunoSEQ multiplex PCR; TCRdb's table is partial and in-frame only. The sample yields under 30,000 clones, about nine tenths seen once. Sequenced material: CD4+ or CD8+ T cells sorted from blood, taken in a trial of the OX40 agonist ivuxolimab. The receptors here all came from an adult with an advanced solid tumor such as melanoma, head and neck, liver or kidney cancer. CDR3s include the opening cysteine and the closing phenylalanine or tryptophan. Each record gives: D gene, V gene, J gene, clone size, CDR3 DNA, CDR3 protein. The D gene is left open where the match is weak. Only some rows state a clone size, as once, few, many or a class for expanded clones.

d_gene: TRBD1
v_gene: TRBV11-2
j_gene: TRBJ2-7
abundance: .
CDR3nt: TGTGCCAGCAGCTTGCAACCGGGACAGTTATACTTC
CDR3aa: CASSLQPGQLYF

d_gene: .
v_gene: TRBV5-1
j_gene: TRBJ1-2
abundance: .
CDR3nt: TGCGCCAGCAGCCCTACAGACCCCCTTAGCTATGGCTACACCTTC
CDR3aa: CASSPTDPLSYGYTF

d_gene: .
v_gene: TRBV10-1
j_gene: TRBJ2-3
abundance: .
CDR3nt: TGCGCCAGCAGAAACAGGGCTAGCACAGATACGCAGTATTTT
CDR3aa: CASRNRASTDTQYF

d_gene: TRBD1
v_gene: TRBV12-5
j_gene: TRBJ2-3
abundance: .
CDR3nt: TGTGCTAGTGGACGGGGACAGGCGGCAGATACGCAGTATTTT
CDR3aa: CASGRGQAADTQYF

d_gene: TRBD1
v_gene: TRBV30
j_gene: TRBJ1-6
abundance: few
CDR3nt: TGTGCCTGGAGGGACAGGGGAGAAGAGAGTTCACCCCTCCACTTT
CDR3aa: CAWRDRGEESSPLHF

d_gene: TRBD1
v_gene: TRBV7-9
j_gene: TRBJ2-7
abundance: .
CDR3nt: TGTGCCAGCAGCTGGGACAGTTACTACGAGCAGTACTTC
CDR3aa: CASSWDSYYEQYF

d_gene: .
v_gene: TRBV6-5
j_gene: TRBJ2-7
abundance: .
CDR3nt: TGTGCCAGCAGTTTAGGCAGGGGCCTCAACTTTTACGAGCAGTACTTC
CDR3aa: CASSLGRGLNFYEQYF

d_gene: .
v_gene: TRBV14
j_gene: TRBJ1-4
abundance: .
CDR3nt: TGTGCCAGCAGCCAAGACAATGAAAAACTGTTTTTT
CDR3aa: CASSQDNEKLFF

d_gene: TRBD1
v_gene: TRBV14
j_gene: TRBJ2-3
abundance: .
CDR3nt: TGTGCCAGCAGCCAAGTAGGGGGCTTGACAGATACGCAGTATTTT
CDR3aa: CASSQVGGLTDTQYF

d_gene: .
v_gene: TRBV29-1
j_gene: TRBJ2-6
abundance: .
CDR3nt: .
CDR3aa: CSVGPGQGAGGANVLTF

d_gene: .
v_gene: TRBV27
j_gene: TRBJ2-2
abundance: .
CDR3nt: TGTGCCAGCAGTTTGGGGCCCGGGGAGCTGTTTTTT
CDR3aa: CASSLGPGELFF

d_gene: .
v_gene: TRBV7-9
j_gene: TRBJ2-1
abundance: .
CDR3nt: TGTGCCAGCGGGTCCTACAATGAGCAGTTCTTC
CDR3aa: CASGSYNEQFF

d_gene: .
v_gene: TRBV7-9
j_gene: TRBJ2-5
abundance: .
CDR3nt: TGTGCCAGCAGCCCTATCCTCGACGTACAGGGTTTCAGAGAGACCCAGTACTTC
CDR3aa: CASSPILDVQGFRETQYF

d_gene: TRBD1
v_gene: TRBV11-3
j_gene: TRBJ2-7
abundance: .
CDR3nt: TGTGCCAGCAGCCCGGACAGGGGATGGCACGAGCAGTACTTC
CDR3aa: CASSPDRGWHEQYF

d_gene: .
v_gene: TRBV7-3
j_gene: TRBJ1-5
abundance: .
CDR3nt: TGTGCCAGCAGCTGCCGGGACACCTATAGCAATCAGCCCCAGCATTTT
CDR3aa: CASSCRDTYSNQPQHF

d_gene: .
v_gene: TRBV11-3
j_gene: TRBJ2-3
abundance: .
CDR3nt: TGTGCCAGCAGCTCTCGGGACGGCTCTAGCACAGATACGCAGTATTTT
CDR3aa: CASSSRDGSSTDTQYF

d_gene: TRBD1
v_gene: TRBV11-2
j_gene: TRBJ2-7
abundance: .
CDR3nt: TGTGCCAGCAGCTTAGATCGGGACAGACCCTACGAGCAGTACTTC
CDR3aa: CASSLDRDRPYEQYF

d_gene: TRBD2
v_gene: TRBV9
j_gene: TRBJ2-3
abundance: .
CDR3nt: TGTGCCAGCAGCCCCCGACTAGCGGGAGCGTGTGGTACAGATACGCAGTATTTT
CDR3aa: CASSPRLAGACGTDTQYF

d_gene: TRBD1
v_gene: TRBV5-6
j_gene: TRBJ2-1
abundance: .
CDR3nt: TGTGCCAGCAGCTCGGGACAGGGCCGGGGTGAGCAGTTCTTC
CDR3aa: CASSSGQGRGEQFF

d_gene: .
v_gene: TRBV29-1
j_gene: TRBJ2-7
abundance: once
CDR3nt: TGCAGCGTTGAATGGGCAGGGGTCGGGGACTCCTACGAGCAGTACTTC
CDR3aa: CSVEWAGVGDSYEQYF

d_gene: .
v_gene: TRBV19
j_gene: TRBJ2-7
abundance: .
CDR3nt: TGTGCCAGTAGTATAGATCTCGGACTGCGCTACGAGCAGTACTTC
CDR3aa: CASSIDLGLRYEQYF

d_gene: .
v_gene: TRBV4-1
j_gene: TRBJ1-2
abundance: .
CDR3nt: TGCGCCAGCAGCCCCCGGACACAACTCAACTATGGCTACACCTTC
CDR3aa: CASSPRTQLNYGYTF

d_gene: .
v_gene: TRBV5-4
j_gene: TRBJ2-7
abundance: .
CDR3nt: TGTGCCAGCATCGTGGGCCCAACAGTACCCTACGAGCAGTACTTC
CDR3aa: CASIVGPTVPYEQYF

d_gene: TRBD1
v_gene: TRBV4-1
j_gene: TRBJ2-1
abundance: .
CDR3nt: TGCGCCAGCAGCCAAGACAGGGGGCCCTACAATGAGCAGTTCTTC
CDR3aa: CASSQDRGPYNEQFF

d_gene: .
v_gene: TRBV5-1
j_gene: TRBJ2-2
abundance: .
CDR3nt: TGCGCCAGCAGCTTAGGGACTTCGAACACCGGGGAGCTGTTTTTT
CDR3aa: CASSLGTSNTGELFF

d_gene: TRBD1
v_gene: TRBV27
j_gene: TRBJ2-7
abundance: .
CDR3nt: TGTGCCAGCAGCCACAGGGGGAATATGTACGAGCAGTACTTC
CDR3aa: CASSHRGNMYEQYF

d_gene: TRBD1
v_gene: TRBV27
j_gene: TRBJ1-2
abundance: .
CDR3nt: TGTGCCAGCAGTGCCAAGGGACAGTTCTATGGCTACACCTTC
CDR3aa: CASSAKGQFYGYTF

d_gene: .
v_gene: TRBV5-6
j_gene: TRBJ1-2
abundance: .
CDR3nt: TGTGCCAGCAGCTTGGGTGGAAGCGGGGATGGCTACACCTTC
CDR3aa: CASSLGGSGDGYTF

d_gene: .
v_gene: TRBV4-1
j_gene: TRBJ1-1
abundance: medium-sized
CDR3nt: TGCGCCAGCAGCCAAGAGAACGGCAACACTGAAGCTTTCTTT
CDR3aa: CASSQENGNTEAFF

d_gene: TRBD1
v_gene: TRBV7-3
j_gene: TRBJ1-1
abundance: .
CDR3nt: TGTGCCAGCAGCCCCCCGACAGGGGCCCCTGAAGCTTTCTTT
CDR3aa: CASSPPTGAPEAFF

d_gene: TRBD1
v_gene: TRBV2
j_gene: TRBJ2-5
abundance: .
CDR3nt: TGTGCCAGCAGTGGACAGGGTGGGGAGACCCAGTACTTC
CDR3aa: CASSGQGGETQYF

d_gene: .
v_gene: TRBV6-5
j_gene: TRBJ1-1
abundance: few
CDR3nt: TGTGCCAGCAGTTACCTGTACATGAACACTGAAGCTTTCTTT
CDR3aa: CASSYLYMNTEAFF

d_gene: TRBD1
v_gene: TRBV2
j_gene: TRBJ1-1
abundance: .
CDR3nt: TGTGCCAGCATTGGGGGGGACAGGGGTGACACTGAAGCTTTCTTT
CDR3aa: CASIGGDRGDTEAFF

d_gene: .
v_gene: TRBV9
j_gene: TRBJ2-3
abundance: .
CDR3nt: TGTGCCAGCAGCGTCGAAAGAGGGTCCGCCAGCACAGATACGCAGTATTTT
CDR3aa: CASSVERGSASTDTQYF

d_gene: .
v_gene: TRBV5-4
j_gene: TRBJ2-1
abundance: .
CDR3nt: TGTGCCAGCATCCTCTACAATGAGCAGTTCTTC
CDR3aa: CASILYNEQFF

d_gene: .
v_gene: TRBV9
j_gene: TRBJ2-2
abundance: .
CDR3nt: TGTGCCAGCAGCCTTCCAGCAAACACCGGGGAGCTGTTTTTT
CDR3aa: CASSLPANTGELFF

d_gene: .
v_gene: TRBV29-1
j_gene: TRBJ1-1
abundance: .
CDR3nt: TGCAGCGCTCCAGAGAGGGAAATGAACACTGAAGCTTTCTTT
CDR3aa: CSAPEREMNTEAFF

d_gene: TRBD1
v_gene: TRBV19
j_gene: TRBJ1-1
abundance: once
CDR3nt: TGTGCCAGTAGTATTCAGGGGGCTACTGAAGCTTTCTTT
CDR3aa: CASSIQGATEAFF

d_gene: .
v_gene: TRBV4-1
j_gene: TRBJ1-2
abundance: .
CDR3nt: TGCGCCAGCAGCCTATTAATGGGTCAGGCAGAAGATTTTAACTATGGCTACACCTTC
CDR3aa: CASSLLMGQAEDFNYGYTF

d_gene: TRBD1
v_gene: TRBV27
j_gene: TRBJ1-2
abundance: .
CDR3nt: TGTGCCAGCAGCTCCCCGGGACAGCATTACTATGGCTACACCTTC
CDR3aa: CASSSPGQHYYGYTF